A single sample is the source of the 26 T cell receptor beta chains below, sequenced in a study of T-cell reconstitution after alpha-beta-depleted transplantation in children. For TCRbeta, the library was prepared with unique molecular identifiers. One entry per CDR3 protein results from TCRdb running MiXCR on the PCR reads. The table records about 210,000 distinct CDR3 sequences, roughly a sixth of them present only once. Sequencing used PBMCs, mostly from graft donor cells, obtained 360 days after TCRalphabeta/CD19-depleted stem cell transplant. The receptor source for this set is a male patient aged 2 to 10 who had a stem cell transplant for acute lymphoblastic leukemia, so the T cells may come from the graft donor.

The genes are TRBV7-9 and TRBJ1-5; maybe TRBD1 (5 bases). This CDR3 comprises 12 residues. Germline-derived CDR1 and CDR2 are SEHNR and FQNEAQ (reference sequence). V was trimmed by 5 bases and J by 7 bases, leaving 9 bases between them. The CDR3 region has the DNA TGTGCCAGCAGCACGGGGGGGCAGCCCCAGCATTTT. Encoded protein: CASSTGGQPQHF.

The rearrangement uses TRBV7-7 and TRBJ2-3; 9 bases fit TRBD2. The CDR3 runs 17 residues. With V trimmed by 1 base and J by 6 bases, 11 bases remained unmatched. Germline V CDR1 and CDR2: SSHAT, FNYEAQ (reference sequence). The CDR3 nucleotides read TGTGCCAGCAGCTTAGAATTGGGTCTAGCGGGGACGGATACGCAGTATTTT. Translated, it gives CASSLELGLAGTDTQYF.

This clonotype was recorded at least ten times. The V gene is TRBV11-1, the J gene TRBJ2-1; 8 bases match TRBD1. Germline CDR1 reads SGHAT; CDR2 reads FQDESV (reference sequence). Germline trimming cut 2 bases from V and 7 bases from J; bases unmatched to any gene: 1. There are 13 residues in the CDR3. The CDR3 bases are TGTGCCAGCAGCTTAACAGGGGGGAATGAGCAGTTCTTC. Translating gives CASSLTGGNEQFF.

V usage is TRBV12-3 or TRBV12-4 and J usage is TRBJ1-1, with 7 bases matching TRBD1. The junction had 7 bases not matched to a gene; V was cut back by 11 bases and J by 4 bases. There are 12 residues in the CDR3. The CDR3 coding sequence is TGTGCCTTCAGCCACAGGGGCACTGAAGCTTTCTTT. It is translated as CAFSHRGTEAFF.

The chain carries TRBV20-1 and TRBJ2-3; TRBD2 agrees at 7 bases. The CDR3 extends over 14 amino acids. With V trimmed by 4 bases and J by 4 bases, 8 bases remained unmatched. Germline V CDR1 and CDR2: DFQATT, SNEGSKA (reference sequence). CDR3 region: CSAKWQAGSDTQYF. The CDR3 DNA is TGCAGTGCTAAATGGCAAGCGGGGTCAGATACGCAGTATTTT.

The gene calls are TRBV7-8 and TRBJ1-5, with a tentative D call TRBD1 (6 bases). This CDR3 spans 16 amino acids. The germline V gene has CDR1 SGHVS and CDR2 FQNEAQ. Trimming took off 4 bases at V and 4 bases at J, with 17 bases between the two ends. CDR3: CASSSLGEGGNQPQHF. CDR3 nucleotides: TGTGCCAGCAGCTCCTTAGGGGAGGGGGGGAATCAGCCCCAGCATTTT.

Ten or more counts support this clonotype. The chain couples TRBV11-1 to TRBJ2-6; D is perhaps TRBD1 (5 bases). Germline V gene data show CDR1 as SGHAT and CDR2 as FQDESV (reference sequence). V was pared by 1 base and J by 2 bases, with 15 bases between. The CDR3 is 18 amino acids. CDR3 region: CASSLVGEGAPGANVLTF. The CDR3 DNA is TGTGCCAGCAGCTTAGTTGGAGAAGGGGCACCTGGGGCCAACGTCCTGACTTTC.

The V and J genes are TRBV4-3 and TRBJ2-7; the D is unclear. Per germline, CDR1 LGHNA and CDR2 YSLEER. This CDR3 region has 14 residues. V lost 0 bases and J lost 0, with 6 bases in between. The CDR3: CASSQETPSYEQYF. The CDR3 DNA is TGCGCCAGCAGCCAAGAAACACCCTCCTACGAGCAGTACTTC.

The chain employs TRBV12-3 or TRBV12-4 and TRBJ2-5, with D maybe TRBD2 (6 bases). The CDR3 is made up of 14 amino acids. Trimming took 7 bases from V and 2 from J, leaving 14 bases between them. This CDR3 reads CASTPGLGQETQYF. CDR3 nucleotides: TGTGCCAGCACTCCGGGACTCGGTCAAGAGACCCAGTACTTC.

This clonotype was counted only a few times. The CDR3 loop is CASSPDILNSPLHF. CDR3 coding DNA: TGTGCCAGCAGCCCCGACATACTCAATTCACCCCTCCACTTT. The rearrangement links TRBV7-6 to TRBJ1-6; D not certain. The CDR3 length is 14 residues. Trimming took 5 bases from V and 7 from J, leaving 12 bases between them. Germline V gives CDR1 SGHVS, CDR2 FNYEAQ.

V is TRBV6-1 and J is TRBJ2-7; D is possibly TRBD2 (6 bases). The CDR3 has 16 amino acids. Germline values: CDR1 MNHNS, CDR2 SASEGT. The V end was cut by 5 bases, the J end by 0 bases, with 17 bases between. As DNA, the CDR3 is TGTGCCAGCAGTCCCCGGCTAGCGCAAATCTCCTACGAGCAGTACTTC. Protein product: CASSPRLAQISYEQYF.

This clonotype has at least ten counts. The chain recombines TRBV20-1 with TRBJ2-1; perhaps TRBD2 as D (6 bases). The CDR3 totals 15 residues. Germline V gene lookup returns CDR1 DFQATT and CDR2 SNEGSKA (reference sequence). V gave up 2 bases and J gave up 7 bases, with 18 bases separating them. The CDR3 loop is CSARNPLLEGNEQFF. In nucleotides, the CDR3 is TGCAGTGCTAGAAACCCTCTCTTGGAGGGTAATGAGCAGTTCTTC.

This clonotype was seen a handful of times. CDR3 amino acids: CASSEVTGAEKLFF. DNA for the CDR3: TGTGCCAGCAGTGAAGTTACAGGGGCAGAAAAACTGTTTTTT. This rearrangement joins TRBV2 to TRBJ1-4, with TRBD1 matching over 7 bases. Unmatched junction bases numbered 4, after V lost 1 base and J lost 8 bases. CDR3 length equals 14 residues. Germline V gene sequence: CDR1 SNHLY, CDR2 FYNNEI.

This clonotype appeared a few times. V usage is TRBV3-1 and J usage is TRBJ1-2; D is unresolved. CDR1 is LGHDT, CDR2 YNNKEL, per germline (reference sequence). Trimming took off 1 base at V and 7 bases at J, with 13 bases between the two ends. CDR3 length: 14 residues. The CDR3 here is CASSQGILRAGYTF. In nucleotides, the CDR3 is TGTGCCAGCAGCCAAGGCATCCTCCGGGCTGGCTACACCTTC.

The V gene is TRBV27, the J gene TRBJ1-1; 10 nucleotides line up with TRBD1. The CDR3 is 15 amino acids. The germline gives CDR1 MNHEY, CDR2 SMNVEV (reference sequence). Trimming at V came to 4 bases and at J to 1 base, leaving 3 bases not matched to a gene. CDR3 protein: CASSYDRGRNTEAFF. CDR3 nucleotides: TGTGCCAGCAGTTATGACAGGGGGCGGAACACTGAAGCTTTCTTT.

This clonotype has a count of ten or more. The V and J genes are TRBV29-1 and TRBJ2-3; D gene unclear. From germline, CDR1 is SQVTM and CDR2 ANQGSEA. The ends were cut back, 3 bases at V and 2 bases at J, with 18 bases in the middle. The CDR3 extends over 16 amino acids. The CDR3 sequence: CSVDSVLGFDTDTQYF. Written as DNA, the CDR3 is TGCAGCGTTGATTCAGTTCTGGGTTTCGACACAGATACGCAGTATTTT.

This clonotype was counted a few times. The chain recombines TRBV11-2 with TRBJ2-2, with 10 bases fitting TRBD2. The CDR3 has 16 residues. The V gene end was trimmed by 0 bases and the J gene end by 4 bases; junction bases not matched to a gene: 2. CDR1 and CDR2 from the germline V gene are SGHAT and FQNNGV. CDR3 nucleotide sequence: TGTGCCAGCAGCTTAGAAGCGGGGGGGCTCACCGGGGAGCTGTTTTTT. The encoded protein is CASSLEAGGLTGELFF.

This clonotype was counted between two and nine times. The rearrangement joins TRBV6-5 to TRBJ2-1; possibly TRBD2 for D (5 bases). The CDR3 is 16 amino acids. Trimming cost V 0 bases and J 4 bases, with 13 bases left between them. Germline V lookup: CDR1 MNHEY, CDR2 SVGAGI. CDR3 in DNA: TGTGCCAGCAGTTACTCGAGGGTAGTGGGGTACAATGAGCAGTTCTTC. Translation: CASSYSRVVGYNEQFF.

The V call is TRBV4-1, the J call TRBJ2-7, with a weak D call TRBD1 (6 bases). Trimming cost V 0 bases and J 2 bases, with 17 bases left between them. The CDR3 sequence is 17 residues long. The germline gives CDR1 MGHRA, CDR2 YSYEKL. The CDR3 loop reads CASSQDKWAGATYEQYF. DNA of the CDR3: TGCGCCAGCAGCCAAGATAAGTGGGCAGGGGCTACCTACGAGCAGTACTTC.

The chain employs TRBV5-5 and TRBJ1-4, with TRBD1 matching 10 bases. The CDR3 runs to 16 residues. With V trimmed by 3 bases and J by 6 bases, 8 bases remained unmatched. Germline values: CDR1 SGHKS, CDR2 YYEKEE (reference sequence). CDR3 residues: CASSSTPGQGDEKLFF. As DNA, the CDR3 is TGTGCCAGCAGCTCAACACCCGGACAGGGGGATGAAAAACTGTTTTTT. Looking up the rest from reference TRBV5-5 and TRBJ1-4 gives the full variable domain: DAGVTQSPTHLIKTRGQQVTLRCSPISGHKSVSWYQQVLGQGPQFIFQYYEKEERGRGNFPDRFSARQFPNYSSELNVNALLLGDSALYLCASSSTPGQGDEKLFFGSGTQLSVL.

This clonotype was recorded a few times. J is TRBJ2-4 and V is TRBV29-1; D unclear. The length of the CDR3 is 13 residues. V lost 6 bases and J lost 0, with 9 bases in between. Per the germline V gene, CDR1 is SQVTM and CDR2 is ANQGSEA. As DNA, the CDR3 is TGCAGCGTGACAAGCCAAGCCAAAAACATTCAGTACTTC. Its protein product is CSVTSQAKNIQYF.

A single count supports this clonotype. V is TRBV20-1 and J is TRBJ1-1, with a weak D call TRBD1 (5 bases). With 3 bases removed from V and 1 base from J, the gap between germline ends came to 15 bases. Germline V gene lookup returns CDR1 DFQATT and CDR2 SNEGSKA (reference sequence). The CDR3 covers 15 residues. DNA for the CDR3: TGCAGTGCTAGGGCGTTTGGGGGGACGAACACTGAAGCTTTCTTT. It translates to CSARAFGGTNTEAFF.

The gene calls are TRBV5-1 and TRBJ2-7; a possible D gene is TRBD2 (7 bases). The CDR3 covers 15 residues. From germline, CDR1 is SGHRS and CDR2 YFSETQ. The germline V and J ends were trimmed by 4 bases and 5 bases, with 19 bases remaining between them. As DNA, the CDR3 is TGCGCCAGCAGCCCAAGGGTTGGGGGGGCCGACGAGCAGTACTTC. It encodes CASSPRVGGADEQYF.

This clonotype has more than one count but fewer than ten. The chain carries TRBV27 and TRBJ2-1; D is unresolved. The CDR3 covers 16 residues. From germline, CDR1 is MNHEY and CDR2 SMNVEV (reference sequence). With 1 base removed from V and 4 bases from J, the gap between germline ends came to 14 bases. The CDR3 bases are TGTGCCAGCAGTTTATTGCCGGTCCTAGGGTACAATGAGCAGTTCTTC. The encoded protein is CASSLLPVLGYNEQFF.

The rearrangement joins TRBV20-1 to TRBJ2-3; 9 bases map to TRBD1. Per the germline V gene, CDR1 is DFQATT and CDR2 is SNEGSKA (reference sequence). J was trimmed by 4 bases and V by 6 bases; bases with no gene match: 8. This CDR3 contains 14 residues. The chain's CDR3 is CSAKDRGGSDTQYF. The DNA for the CDR3 is TGCAGTGCGAAGGACAGGGGAGGGTCAGATACGCAGTATTTT.

In its sample, this clonotype was seen a few times. This chain uses TRBV4-1 with TRBJ1-5; D gene uncertain. The CDR3 spans 18 residues. CDR1 and CDR2 (germline): MGHRA, YSYEKL. V gave up 1 base and J gave up 0 bases, with 16 bases separating them. The CDR3 DNA is TGCGCCAGCAGCCAAGGGGGATTCGGGGTGATTAGCAATCAGCCCCAGCATTTT. This translates into CASSQGGFGVISNQPQHF.